This T cell receptor (beta chain) was obtained from a study of T cells in Graves' hyperthyroidism and ophthalmopathy. Amplification of TCR beta CDR3 regions used RNA as the template. An initial round of RT-PCR targeting the TCR CDR3 relied on the HTBI primer set. MiXCR was run by TCRdb on the multiplex PCR reads, yielding one entry per CDR3 protein. Among about 290,000 distinct CDR3 sequences listed, 12% to 15% were seen once. The germline V gene encodes CDR1 LNHNV and CDR2 YYDKDF (reference sequence). This CDR3 spans 17 amino acids. With V trimmed by 4 bases and J by 4 bases, 8 bases remained unmatched.

The V call is TRBV15, the J call TRBJ2-1, with 12 bases fitting TRBD2. The source material was blood. This receptor was identified in a woman in her 40s with Graves' hyperthyroidism. DNA of the CDR3: TGTGCCACCAGCACCCAACTAGCGGGGGGTACTTACAATGAGCAGTTCTTC. It yields the protein CATSTQLAGGTYNEQFF. The variable domain in full, completed from reference TRBV15 and TRBJ2-1, reads DAMVIQNPRYQVTQFGKPVTLSCSQTLNHNVMYWYQQKSSQAPKLLFHYYDKDFNNEADTPDNFQSRRPNTSFCFLDIRSPGLGDTAMYLCATSTQLAGGTYNEQFFGPGTRLTVL.